Below, one TCR beta chain is given with its context. Healthy HIV-negative adults with no recent acute infections or vaccinations were recruited as donors. Generated by immunoSEQ multiplex PCR, the TCRdb table keeps only in-frame clones and is missing some. This table has fewer than 650,000 clones, just over 75% appearing once. CDR3 size: 15 residues. Germline V gives CDR1 SGHRS, CDR2 YFSETQ. V gave up 0 bases and J gave up 6 bases; unmatched junction bases: 5. This record belongs to a study of shared clonotypes between healthy human individuals. The chain couples TRBV5-1 to TRBJ2-1, with 8 bases lining up with TRBD2. The sequence derives from a woman between 40 and 55 years old in good health. Some clones in this sample may be carry-over from other donors' samples. Sequenced material: PBMCs. CDR3 nucleotides: TGCGCCAGCAGCTTGGACGGGAGGGCTTTCAATGAGCAGTTCTTC. Residues: CASSLDGRAFNEQFF.